This TCR beta chain was found in a study of OX40 agonist ivuxolimab in advanced cancers. Concerning the study at large: Ivuxolimab was an agonistic, fully human IgG2 monoclonal antibody directed against OX40 (CD134), a costimulatory receptor. Intravenous ivuxolimab was administered to patients every 2 weeks at six dose levels: 0.01, 0.1, 0.3, 1.5, 3 and 10 mg/kg. Among the roughly 52 dose-escalation patients, 19 had hepatocellular carcinoma, about 15 melanoma, 9 renal cell carcinoma and 9 head and neck cancer. In the dose-escalation cohort, 70% to 85% of patients were male, and the mean age was approximately 60 years, with a range of roughly 20 to 79. Prior anti-PD-1, anti-PD-L1 or anti-CTLA-4 therapy was permitted, and 40% of dose-escalation patients had received checkpoint inhibitors. Three dose-escalation patients achieved partial responses, one with hepatocellular carcinoma and two with cutaneous melanoma. Peripheral TCRbeta sequencing was intended to test whether TCR sequence diversity was altered and clonal T-cell expansion was caused by ivuxolimab. The paper covers the monotherapy dose-escalation part of the phase I ivuxolimab trial, which included N ≈ 52 patients.

The trial excluded patients who had a history of autoimmune disease or who were on systemic immunosuppression. In every dose cohort, peripheral blood was drawn for TCR sequencing at baseline, cycle 4 day 1, and cycle 7 day 1. Samples came from an open-label, multicenter, first-in-human phase I dose-escalation trial of ivuxolimab. Adults with locally advanced or metastatic melanoma, renal cell carcinoma, hepatocellular carcinoma or head and neck squamous cell carcinoma were enrolled in the trial. Before TCR sequencing, CD4+ T cells and CD8+ T cells from peripheral blood were sorted into separate populations. Genomic DNA was extracted from sorted cells for sequencing of the TCRbeta CDR3 region. The immunoSEQ Assay was used for sequencing of TCRbeta CDR3 regions. TCRdb re-hosts the immuneACCESS table, in-frame sequences only. Its copies lack some clones; in the studies checked, an unresolved V gene accounts for under half of them, and the cause for the rest is not known. A total of roughly 70,000 clones appear in this sample, 80% to 90% of them only once. The ten largest make up 4% to 4.5% of the sample.

What the research found in general, with its limitations: Low levels of normalized T-cell clonal expansion were also seen in some patients who did not respond. In the 0.1-3.0 mg/kg groups, partial responders had among the lowest normalized peripheral clonal expansion, particularly in CD8+ T cells. On average, CD8+ T cells showed more expanded clones than CD4+ T cells after ivuxolimab. At doses from 0.1 to 3.0 mg/kg, clonal expansion was seen in both CD4+ and CD8+ blood T cells between baseline and week 6. The antigen specificity of the clonally expanded peripheral T cells was not determined.

This clone was counted a single time. Its recognized antigen is unknown. Per-nucleotide qualities are absent, and no much larger clonotype sits a single base away. Reading from cysteine to phenylalanine, the CDR3 counts 11 amino acids. Only the CDR3 DNA stays, 33 bases, in frame from base 1. CDR1 and CDR2 (SGHRS, YFSETQ) derive from the germline V gene. V gives up 2 bases and J gives up 4 bases, and the segment between their germline ends measures 4 bases. The sequenced sample was CD4+ or CD8+ T cells sorted from blood, obtained in a trial of the OX40 agonist ivuxolimab. This clonotype was sampled from an adult with an advanced solid tumor such as melanoma, head and neck, liver or kidney cancer. The sequence is built from TRBV5-1 and TRBJ2-7; the D gene is unclear. At the DNA level, the sequence is TGCGCCAGCAGCTTCCTTTACGAGCAGTACTTC. This yields the protein CASSFLYEQYF.